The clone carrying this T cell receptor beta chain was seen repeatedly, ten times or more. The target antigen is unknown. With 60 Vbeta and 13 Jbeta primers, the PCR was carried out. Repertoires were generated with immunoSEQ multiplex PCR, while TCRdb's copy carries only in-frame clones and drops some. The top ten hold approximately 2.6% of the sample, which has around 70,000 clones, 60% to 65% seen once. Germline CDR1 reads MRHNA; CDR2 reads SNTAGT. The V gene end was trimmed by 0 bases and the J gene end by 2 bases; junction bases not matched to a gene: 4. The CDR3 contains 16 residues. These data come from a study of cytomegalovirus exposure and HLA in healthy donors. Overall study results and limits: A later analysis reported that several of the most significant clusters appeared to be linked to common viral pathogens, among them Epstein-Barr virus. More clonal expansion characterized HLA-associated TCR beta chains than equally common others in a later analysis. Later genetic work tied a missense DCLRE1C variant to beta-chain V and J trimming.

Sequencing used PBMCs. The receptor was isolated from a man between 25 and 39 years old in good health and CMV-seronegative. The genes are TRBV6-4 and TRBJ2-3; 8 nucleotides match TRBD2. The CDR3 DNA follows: TGTGCCAGCAGTGACTCGATGACTAGCGACACAGATACGCAGTATTTT. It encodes CASSDSMTSDTDTQYF.